This is a list of T cell receptor beta chains from one sample in a study of post-analysis software for immune sequencing data. TCRdb re-analysed the PCR reads in MiXCR, keeping a single row per CDR3 protein. The sample yields around 500,000 distinct CDR3 sequences, approximately 31% seen once. Input material: blood. These receptors were taken from a girl younger than 18 with multiple sclerosis. Both conserved end residues are part of each CDR3. The order of the fields is V gene, CDR3 length, J gene, D gene, CDR3 protein. A D gene is named only where the DNA matches it firmly.

>TRBV29-1|14|TRBJ2-7|TRBD1
CSVHGTGDLYEQYF
>TRBV7-8|15|TRBJ2-1|NA
CASSLGGVPSYEQFF
>TRBV15|13|TRBJ1-2|TRBD1
CATSPDRGRGYTF
>TRBV3-1|16|TRBJ2-5|NA
CASSPLGGGAGETQYF
>TRBV5-1|16|TRBJ2-3|NA
CASSLDRTVLTDTQYF
>TRBV11-2|17|TRBJ2-1|TRBD2
CASSLASGGTGYNEQFF
>TRBV7-8|14|TRBJ2-7|NA
CASSLVTAGYEQYF
>TRBV4-1|18|TRBJ2-5|TRBD2
CASSVSWPGGGDQETQYF
>TRBV6-5|16|TRBJ2-4|TRBD1
CASSSGTGLAKNIQYF
>TRBV12-3/TRBV12-4|13|TRBJ1-1|TRBD1
CASTQGAVAEAFF
>TRBV12-3/TRBV12-4|15|TRBJ1-5|TRBD1
CASSIDRGDNQPQHF
>TRBV5-6|15|TRBJ2-3|NA
CASSPQGAGTDTQYF
>TRBV27|14|TRBJ1-1|NA
CASLGGGVNTEAFF
>TRBV5-6|17|TRBJ2-3|NA
CASSFAPSNGRTDTQYF
>TRBV6-5|14|TRBJ2-1|NA
CASSYSNLRNEQFF
>TRBV12-3/TRBV12-4|15|TRBJ2-4|TRBD1
CASSPLTGGVNIQYF
>TRBV11-2|12|TRBJ1-2|NA
CASSLEPYGYTF
>TRBV7-9|14|TRBJ1-6|NA
CASSFVLSPSPLHF
>TRBV7-8|16|TRBJ2-3|NA
CASTTFGGARTDTQYF
>TRBV12-3/TRBV12-4|15|TRBJ2-1|TRBD2
CASTTAGALYNEQFF
>TRBV6-5|14|TRBJ2-1|NA
CAGSPFGGHNEQFF
>TRBV9|17|TRBJ2-3|TRBD2
CASSSWGRGGLTDTQYF
>TRBV10-3|15|TRBJ2-1|TRBD1
CAIGRTGGSYNEQFF
>TRBV9|16|TRBJ2-1|NA
CASSVIGGGSYNEQFF
>TRBV25-1|14|TRBJ2-3|TRBD1
CASSDQGGPDTQYF
>TRBV7-6|13|TRBJ2-7|NA
CASSPEGGYEQYF
>TRBV20-1|14|TRBJ2-1|NA
CSARPGSQYNEQFF
>TRBV11-2|18|TRBJ1-1|TRBD1
CASSVLRRRQGMNTEAFF
>TRBV5-1|14|TRBJ1-2|TRBD1
CASSRGGQSYGYTF
>TRBV5-5|15|TRBJ1-2|TRBD1
CASRRRQGSGYGYTF
>TRBV29-1|11|TRBJ1-2|NA
CSVVGGDGYTF
>TRBV6-6|12|TRBJ2-7|NA
CAGSSGTNHRYF
>TRBV28|15|TRBJ2-5|TRBD1
CASSLGGTAQETQYF
>TRBV5-1|15|TRBJ2-7|NA
CASSLLSGASLEQYF
>TRBV9|13|TRBJ1-1|NA
CASSPHGNTEAFF
>TRBV18|12|TRBJ1-2|NA
CASSESPYGYTF
>TRBV18|14|TRBJ2-5|NA
CASSPQGNRETQYF
>TRBV29-1|13|TRBJ1-4|NA
CSVMPATPGKLFF
>TRBV20-1|13|TRBJ2-5|TRBD1
CSAPRGGLETQYF
>TRBV4-1|14|TRBJ1-4|NA
CASSQTPGDEKLFF
>TRBV4-1|18|TRBJ1-6|TRBD1
CASSQNTGTATYNSPLHF